One and the same sample provided the 27 T cell receptor beta chains below, sequenced in a study of T cells after yellow fever vaccination. TCRdb reprocessed the 5' RACE reads with MiXCR, giving one entry per CDR3 protein. This table holds a few hundred thousand distinct CDR3 sequences, around 6.8% found once. The material sequenced was PBMCs, taken around 45 days after the first yellow fever vaccination. Source of these receptors: a man between 18 and 29 years old who received the YFV17D yellow fever vaccine.

This clonotype was seen a few times. The chain combines TRBV5-1 with TRBJ2-7; 8 bases are a match to TRBD2. There are 17 residues in the CDR3. Per germline, CDR1 SGHRS and CDR2 YFSETQ. Trimming at V came to 2 bases and at J to 2 bases, leaving 12 bases not matched to a gene. The CDR3 bases are TGCGCCAGCAGCTTTGGGGCCCCCTCGGGGGGGGCCTACGAGCAGTACTTC. Protein sequence: CASSFGAPSGGAYEQYF. The variable domain in full, with the rest retrieved from reference TRBV5-1 and TRBJ2-7, is KAGVTQTPRYLIKTRGQQVTLSCSPISGHRSVSWYQQTPGQGLQFLFEYFSETQRNKGNFPGRFSGRQFSNSRSEMNVSTLELGDSALYLCASSFGAPSGGAYEQYFGPGTRLTVT.

This clonotype has ten or more counts. The genes are TRBV28 and TRBJ2-7, with D possibly called TRBD1 or TRBD2 (5 bases each). This CDR3 region has 16 residues. V was cut by 7 bases and J by 1 base, with 20 bases left in between. The germline V gene encodes CDR1 MDHEN and CDR2 SYDVKM. As DNA, the CDR3 is TGTGCCAGCACCTCCCGTGCCGGGGCGAAGTCCTACGAGCAGTACGTC. Amino acid sequence: CASTSRAGAKSYEQYV.

This clonotype was seen repeatedly, ten times or more. V and J are TRBV19 and TRBJ2-1, with 9 bases fitting TRBD1. From germline, CDR1 is LNHDA and CDR2 SQIVND (reference sequence). V lost 7 bases to trimming and J lost 16 bases; unmatched junction nucleotides: 14. CDR3 length equals 13 residues. CDR3 protein: CASTMGSDRGQFF. The CDR3 DNA reads TGTGCCAGTACCATGGGGTCGGACAGGGGACAATTCTTC. The full variable domain, its missing parts supplied by reference TRBV19 and TRBJ2-1, is DGGITQSPKYLFRKEGQNVTLSCEQNLNHDAMYWYRQDPGQGLRLIYYSQIVNDFQKGDIAEGYSVSREKKESFPLTVTSAQKNPTAFYLCASTMGSDRGQFFGPGTRLTVL.

The chain links TRBV4-1 to TRBJ2-3; tentatively, D is TRBD2 (7 bases). Germline lookup yields CDR1 MGHRA and CDR2 YSYEKL. The germline V and J ends were trimmed by 2 bases and 3 bases, with 27 bases remaining between them. The CDR3 runs to 20 residues. Here the CDR3 reads CASSQTSLAGALSRTDTQYF. DNA for the CDR3: TGCGCCAGCAGCCAAACCTCACTCGCGGGGGCCCTAAGTAGGACAGATACGCAGTATTTT.

The sample holds many counts of this clonotype. The chain couples TRBV29-1 to TRBJ2-1; 12 bases fit TRBD2. Germline CDR1 SQVTM, CDR2 ANQGSEA. The J segment lost 2 bases and the V segment lost 3 bases, leaving 5 bases of the junction unmatched. CDR3 length: 16 amino acids. In DNA form, the CDR3 reads TGCAGCGTTGATCTAGCGGGGGGGCCGCCCTACAATGAGCAGTTCTTC. It specifies CSVDLAGGPPYNEQFF.

The rearrangement links TRBV5-5 to TRBJ2-5, with D hard to call. Germline CDR1 is SGHKS and CDR2 is YYEKEE (reference sequence). The CDR3 runs 16 residues. V shed 2 bases and J shed 1 base, with 15 bases lying between them. CDR3 loop: CASSLYDSYSQETQYF. In DNA form, the CDR3 reads TGTGCCAGCAGCTTATACGATTCGTACAGCCAAGAGACCCAGTACTTC. Full variable domain (missing parts from reference TRBV5-5 and TRBJ2-5): DAGVTQSPTHLIKTRGQQVTLRCSPISGHKSVSWYQQVLGQGPQFIFQYYEKEERGRGNFPDRFSARQFPNYSSELNVNALLLGDSALYLCASSLYDSYSQETQYFGPGTRLLVL.

This clonotype was counted ten times or more. The chain links TRBV12-3 or TRBV12-4 to TRBJ1-4, with D hard to call. V was pared by 3 bases and J by 7 bases, with 6 bases between. CDR3 length equals 12 residues. CDR3 protein: CASSFGAEKLFF. CDR3 sequence (DNA): TGTGCCAGCAGTTTTGGCGCTGAAAAACTGTTTTTT.

This clonotype was counted ten times or more. This sequence joins TRBV20-1 and TRBJ2-1, with D perhaps TRBD2 (5 bases). The CDR3 loop spans 15 amino acids. CDR1 is DFQATT, CDR2 SNEGSKA, per germline (reference sequence). V gave up 6 bases and J gave up 7 bases, with 22 bases separating them. DNA of the CDR3: TGCAGTGCGAGGACTGGAGGCGGAGGAATAAATGAGCAGTTCTTC. This encodes CSARTGGGGINEQFF.

The chain has TRBV9 and TRBJ2-7; D call uncertain. Deletions cut 2 bases from V and 0 bases from J, with 12 bases between. The CDR3 runs to 15 residues. Germline lookup yields CDR1 SGDLS and CDR2 YYNGEE. Here the CDR3 DNA reads TGTGCCAGCAGCGTTTCAGATGACCACTCCTACGAGCAGTACTTC. It specifies CASSVSDDHSYEQYF.

The rearrangement uses TRBV13 and TRBJ2-7; D gene ambiguous. Germline lookup yields CDR1 PRHDT and CDR2 FYEKMQ (reference sequence). V gave up 5 bases and J gave up 5 bases, with 13 bases separating them. The CDR3 spans 13 residues. This CDR3 is CASSKILGDEQYF. The CDR3 DNA reads as TGTGCCAGCAGCAAAATTCTAGGTGACGAGCAGTACTTC.

The table lists this clonotype with a count of one. The chain combines TRBV11-3 with TRBJ2-5; D is perhaps TRBD1 (7 bases). Trimming removed 6 bases at V and 5 bases at J, with 19 bases between. The germline gives CDR1 SGHNT, CDR2 YENEEA. This CDR3 is built from 15 residues. The CDR3, as DNA: TGTGCCAGCAGTGCGGGGACAGCACTTGTTGAGACCCAGTACTTC. It codes for CASSAGTALVETQYF.

This chain uses TRBV5-1 with TRBJ1-1; perhaps TRBD1 as D (5 bases). V was shortened by 5 bases and J by 2 bases, with 16 bases between the two germline ends. The CDR3 loop spans 15 amino acids. In germline, CDR1 is SGHRS, CDR2 YFSETQ. The chain's CDR3 is CASRPGGEGNTEAFF. The CDR3 bases are TGCGCCAGCAGACCAGGAGGGGAGGGAAACACTGAAGCTTTCTTT.

The table lists this clonotype with many counts. This chain joins TRBV7-2 and TRBJ2-1; 9 bases fit TRBD2. This CDR3 region has 17 residues. Germline loops: CDR1 SGHTA, CDR2 FQGNSA. With V trimmed by 5 bases and J by 7 bases, 15 bases remained unmatched. The CDR3 coding sequence is TGTGCCAGCAGCCCCGGGGGGACAGCGGGGGGACCTAATGAGCAGTTCTTC. It encodes CASSPGGTAGGPNEQFF. Full variable domain (outside the CDR3, taken from reference TRBV7-2 and TRBJ2-1): GAGVSQSPSNKVTEKGKDVELRCDPISGHTALYWYRQSLGQGLEFLIYFQGNSAPDKSGLPSDRFSAERTGGSVSTLTIQRTQQEDSAVYLCASSPGGTAGGPNEQFFGPGTRLTVL.

The chain links TRBV5-4 to TRBJ2-2, with 9 bases matching TRBD2. The CDR3 length is 17 residues. After removal of 0 bases from V and 9 bases from J, the junction contained 12 bases not matched to a gene. Germline V gene data show CDR1 as SGHNT and CDR2 as YYREEE (reference sequence). For the CDR3, the DNA is TGTGCCAGCAGCTTGGGTGGTAGCGGGGGCCCTATCCGGGAGCTGTTTTTT. This gives the protein CASSLGGSGGPIRELFF.

This clonotype appeared a few times. The chain links TRBV6-1 to TRBJ1-6, with 7 bases matching TRBD1. This CDR3 has 15 residues. J was trimmed by 8 bases and V by 1 base; bases with no gene match: 5. CDR1 is MNHNS and CDR2 is SASEGT in the germline V gene. CDR3 bases: TGTGCCAGCAGTGAAGGCACAGGGGATTATTCACCCCTCCACTTT. Protein sequence: CASSEGTGDYSPLHF.

J is TRBJ1-1 and V is TRBV20-1; D not certain. Germline V gene sequence: CDR1 DFQATT, CDR2 SNEGSKA (reference sequence). Trimming left V 4 bases short and J 2 bases short, with 5 bases between. The CDR3 covers 11 residues. The CDR3 spells CSAIINTEAFF. CDR3 nucleotides: TGCAGTGCTATTATCAACACTGAAGCTTTCTTT.

This clonotype was recorded a few times. V and J are TRBV11-2 and TRBJ2-3, with D unresolved. Trimming left V 3 bases short and J 4 bases short, with 11 bases between. Germline values: CDR1 SGHAT, CDR2 FQNNGV. CDR3 length: 14 residues. CDR3 region: CASSLYSDSDTQYF. As DNA, the CDR3 is TGTGCCAGCAGCTTGTACTCCGATTCAGATACGCAGTATTTT.

This clonotype was recorded at least ten times. CDR3: CASSQDLTDYNEQFF. Written as DNA, the CDR3 is TGCGCCAGCAGCCAAGATCTGACTGACTACAATGAGCAGTTCTTC. The chain links TRBV4-1 to TRBJ2-1; D unresolved. Germline CDR1 and CDR2: MGHRA and YSYEKL. Trimming took off 0 bases at V and 3 bases at J, with 9 bases between the two ends. The CDR3 loop spans 15 amino acids.

The chain links TRBV5-5 to TRBJ2-5; D is ambiguous. Trimming pared 4 bases from V and 2 bases from J, leaving 15 bases between. This CDR3 is 15 amino acids long. Germline V gives CDR1 SGHKS, CDR2 YYEKEE (reference sequence). CDR3 protein: CASSPGSQIQETQYF. In DNA, the CDR3 is TGTGCCAGCAGCCCCGGGTCTCAGATTCAAGAGACCCAGTACTTC. Based on the CDR3 plus reference TRBV5-5 and TRBJ2-5, the full variable domain is DAGVTQSPTHLIKTRGQQVTLRCSPISGHKSVSWYQQVLGQGPQFIFQYYEKEERGRGNFPDRFSARQFPNYSSELNVNALLLGDSALYLCASSPGSQIQETQYFGPGTRLLVL.

This clonotype showed up just a few times. This chain uses TRBV7-9 with TRBJ1-6; TRBD1 might be the D (6 bases). Germline V gene sequence: CDR1 SEHNR, CDR2 FQNEAQ (reference sequence). Trimming shortened V by 4 bases and J by 7 bases, and 14 bases separated the two germline ends. This CDR3 contains 15 residues. The CDR3 reads CASSWGDGTNSPLHF. The DNA for the CDR3 is TGTGCCAGCAGCTGGGGAGACGGGACAAATTCACCCCTCCACTTT. Supplemented by reference TRBV7-9 and TRBJ1-6, the full variable domain reads DTGVSQNPRHKITKRGQNVTFRCDPISEHNRLYWYRQTLGQGPEFLTYFQNEAQLEKSRLLSDRFSAERPKGSFSTLEIQRTEQGDSAMYLCASSWGDGTNSPLHFGNGTRLTVT.

The V call is TRBV7-2, the J call TRBJ1-1; D is undetermined. V dropped 2 bases and J dropped 3 bases, with 13 bases sitting between them. The germline gives CDR1 SGHTA, CDR2 FQGNSA. The CDR3 runs to 15 residues. In DNA form, the CDR3 reads TGTGCCAGCAGCTTATCCCCCTCTCGGGACACTGAAGCTTTCTTT. Translating it yields CASSLSPSRDTEAFF.

This clonotype showed up just a few times. The gene calls are TRBV11-2 and TRBJ2-2; D possibly corresponds to TRBD2 (5 bases). V lost 3 bases and J lost 11, with 10 bases in between. Germline CDR1 is SGHAT and CDR2 is FQNNGV. This CDR3 is built from 12 residues. CDR3 amino acids: CASSLLGRELFF. CDR3 DNA sequence: TGTGCCAGCAGCTTGCTAGGGAGAGAGCTGTTTTTT.

This clonotype was detected a few times. J is TRBJ1-2 and V is TRBV24-1, with 7 bases fitting TRBD1. Trimming took 6 bases from V and 4 from J; bases not matched to a gene: 4. CDR1 and CDR2 from the germline V gene are KGHDR and SFDVKD. This CDR3 contains 13 residues. The CDR3 protein is CATSPGTAYGYTF. DNA for the CDR3: TGTGCCACCAGTCCAGGGACAGCCTATGGCTACACCTTC.

This rearrangement joins TRBV5-5 to TRBJ2-1; 8 bases map to TRBD2. The CDR3 is 16 residues long. Germline V gene data show CDR1 as SGHKS and CDR2 as YYEKEE (reference sequence). V shed 2 bases and J 3 bases; nucleotides not matched to a gene: 7. The CDR3 region is CASSLYSSGGYNEQFF. CDR3 sequence (DNA): TGTGCCAGCAGCTTATACTCCAGCGGGGGCTACAATGAGCAGTTCTTC.

The V gene is TRBV5-1, the J gene TRBJ2-5, with a weak D call TRBD1 (5 bases). The V gene's germline CDR1 is SGHRS and CDR2 YFSETQ. Deletions cut 1 base from V and 4 bases from J, with 14 bases between. CDR3 size: 15 residues. The chain's CDR3 is CASSLPGAGGETQYF. The DNA for the CDR3 is TGCGCCAGCAGCTTGCCTGGGGCAGGTGGAGAGACCCAGTACTTC.

This clonotype was seen a few times. The rearrangement links TRBV9 to TRBJ2-1; 8 positions agree with TRBD2. The J segment lost 4 bases and the V segment lost 4 bases, leaving 10 bases of the junction unmatched. Germline V gives CDR1 SGDLS, CDR2 YYNGEE. CDR3 length: 16 amino acids. The CDR3 region is CASSPKRGRGYNEQFF. The DNA of the CDR3 is TGTGCCAGCAGCCCCAAGCGGGGGAGGGGTTACAATGAGCAGTTCTTC.

This chain joins TRBV20-1 and TRBJ2-3; the match to TRBD2 covers 11 bases. The CDR3 loop spans 14 amino acids. Germline V lookup: CDR1 DFQATT, CDR2 SNEGSKA (reference sequence). The V segment lost 4 bases and the J segment 4 bases; nucleotides outside the gene matches: 4. Here the CDR3 reads CSAIAGGPSDTQYF. As DNA, the CDR3 is TGCAGTGCTATAGCGGGGGGGCCCTCAGATACGCAGTATTTT.